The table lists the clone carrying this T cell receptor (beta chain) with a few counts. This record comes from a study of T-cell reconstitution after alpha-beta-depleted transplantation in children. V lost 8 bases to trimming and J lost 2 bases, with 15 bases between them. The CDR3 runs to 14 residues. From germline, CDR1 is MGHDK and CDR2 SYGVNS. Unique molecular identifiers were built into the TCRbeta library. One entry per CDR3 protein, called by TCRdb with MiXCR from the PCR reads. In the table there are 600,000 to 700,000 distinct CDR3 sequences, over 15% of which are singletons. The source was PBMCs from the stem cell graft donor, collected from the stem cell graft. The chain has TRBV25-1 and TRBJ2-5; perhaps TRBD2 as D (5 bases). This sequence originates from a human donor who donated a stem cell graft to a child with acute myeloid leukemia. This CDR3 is CASVNGEDQETQYF. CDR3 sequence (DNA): TGTGCCAGCGTTAACGGGGAAGATCAAGAGACCCAGTACTTC.